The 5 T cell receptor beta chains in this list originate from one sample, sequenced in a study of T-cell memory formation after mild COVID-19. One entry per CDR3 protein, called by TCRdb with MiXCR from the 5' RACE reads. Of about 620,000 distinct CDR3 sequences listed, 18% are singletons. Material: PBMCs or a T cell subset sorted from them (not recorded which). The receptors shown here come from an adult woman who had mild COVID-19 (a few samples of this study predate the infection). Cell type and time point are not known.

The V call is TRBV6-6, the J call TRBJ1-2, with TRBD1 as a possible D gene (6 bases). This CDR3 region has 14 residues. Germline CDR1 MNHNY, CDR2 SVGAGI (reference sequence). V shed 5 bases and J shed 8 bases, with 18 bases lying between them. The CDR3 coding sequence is TGTGCCAGCAGTACCACGGACAGTTGGGGCGGCTACACCTTC. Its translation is CASSTTDSWGGYTF.

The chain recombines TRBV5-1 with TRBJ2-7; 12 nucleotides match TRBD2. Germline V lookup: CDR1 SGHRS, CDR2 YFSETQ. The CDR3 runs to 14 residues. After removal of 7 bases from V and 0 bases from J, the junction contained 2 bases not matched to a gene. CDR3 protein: CASRLAGDSYEQYF. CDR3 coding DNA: TGCGCCAGCCGACTAGCGGGGGACTCCTACGAGCAGTACTTC.

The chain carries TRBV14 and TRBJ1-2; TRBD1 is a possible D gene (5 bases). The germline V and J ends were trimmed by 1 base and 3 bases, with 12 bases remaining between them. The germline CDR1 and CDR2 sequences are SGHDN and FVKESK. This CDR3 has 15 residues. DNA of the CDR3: TGTGCCAGCAGCCAAGGCCCTGGGACCGACTATGGCTACACCTTC. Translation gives CASSQGPGTDYGYTF.

This chain's CDR3 is CSPRGRQETQYF. CDR3 DNA sequence: TGCAGCCCCAGGGGGCGCCAAGAGACCCAGTACTTC. The gene calls are TRBV20-1 and TRBJ2-5; 8 bases are a match to TRBD1. Germline assignment: CDR1 DFQATT and CDR2 SNEGSKA (reference sequence). This CDR3 comprises 12 residues.

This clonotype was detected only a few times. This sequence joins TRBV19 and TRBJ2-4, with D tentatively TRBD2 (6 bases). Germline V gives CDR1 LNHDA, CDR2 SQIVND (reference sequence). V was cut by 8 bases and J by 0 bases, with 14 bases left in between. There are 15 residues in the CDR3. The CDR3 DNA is TGTGCCAGTGGAGGGCCGCTCCTAGCCAAAAACATTCAGTACTTC. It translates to CASGGPLLAKNIQYF. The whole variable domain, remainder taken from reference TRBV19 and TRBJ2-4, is DGGITQSPKYLFRKEGQNVTLSCEQNLNHDAMYWYRQDPGQGLRLIYYSQIVNDFQKGDIAEGYSVSREKKESFPLTVTSAQKNPTAFYLCASGGPLLAKNIQYFGAGTRLSVL.